The entry that follows covers one T cell receptor beta chain sequence. The target antigen is unknown. At one boundary the junction diverges from the germline segment, which might be a read error. This sample was included in a study of Graves' ophthalmopathy and Graves' hyperthyroidism. Study-wide findings and caveats: Most expanded clonotypes in thyroid above 0.001 frequency also showed up in blood. The model predicted ophthalmopathy progression with 60% to 71% sensitivity and 72% to 85% specificity.

Amplifying from RNA transcripts, the study obtained TCR beta CDR3 regions. An opening RT-PCR round employed HTBI primers and preceded a second-round multiplex PCR. MiXCR, run by TCRdb on the multiplex PCR reads, gives a single entry per CDR3 protein. The repertoire includes over a million distinct CDR3 sequences, about 40% of them detected once, and 11% sits in the top ten. Exclusion covered patients with other autoimmune diseases or uncontrolled infections (as well as pregnancy or lactation). This clonotype was sampled from an adult man with Graves' hyperthyroidism. The specimen sequenced was peripheral blood or thyroid tissue (not recorded which).

The chain's CDR3 is CASSSQGTGGEAFF. The CDR3 region has the DNA TGCGCCAGCAGCTCCCAAGGGACAGGAGGTGAAGCTTTCTTT. The chain uses TRBV7-2 and TRBJ1-1; 8 nucleotides line up with TRBD1. This CDR3 has 14 residues. Germline V gene lookup returns CDR1 SGHTA and CDR2 FQGNSA.